This TCR beta chain was obtained from a study of blood T cell repertoires in COVID-19 (dated by TCRdb to 2018 to 2020). For the wider study: Collaborator samples came from the United States, Italy and Spain and covered acute and convalescent phases of COVID-19. The prospective study material was composed of cDNA or gDNA derived from T cells, B-cell-depleted T cells, or PBMCs. Subjects who had been exposed to COVID-19, were actively infected with it, or had recovered from it provided the deeply sampled blood TCRbeta repertoires that made up the dataset. The repertoires were made available in a free public database intended to serve as a resource for research on the immune response to SARS-CoV-2. Samples came from the ongoing ImmuneRACE study (first 160 participants) plus 1,254 subjects from 6 global collaborators. A de-identified subject ID, COVID-19 status, age in years and sex were almost always included in the sample metadata. Where HLA class I and class II types were available, the types were taken from metadata supplied by the sample provider, not from assay-based typing.

Comments on this clone: It has no known antigen specificity. No much larger clone is present one base from it, and per-base qualities are unavailable.

From the germline V gene, CDR1 is SGHRS and CDR2 is YFSETQ. The V and J ends are trimmed by 0 bases and 1 base, leaving 10 bases between them. The CDR3 has 15 amino acids, counting the end cysteine and phenylalanine. CDR3 DNA is the only sequence kept; it has 45 bases, read in frame from the first base. Study-wide conclusions, independent of this receptor: How much clinical and demographic metadata was included differed by source and by participant, and the metadata was provided uncurated.

In Seattle, one collaborating source enrolled patients while the infection was active and tracked those patients longitudinally over the course of disease. The collaborating institutions used their own protocols to collect whole blood in K2EDTA tubes. For TCRbeta analysis, collaborators shipped samples in one of three forms: frozen whole blood, isolated PBMCs, or DNA extracted from either of those sample types. TCRbeta CDR3 regions were amplified from genomic DNA by means of the immunoSEQ Assay, a bias-controlled multiplex PCR. Regarding the original processing steps: Nucleated cell counts per sample were estimated from amplification of reference gene primers within the assay. To quantify the absolute abundance of each unique TCRbeta CDR3 rearrangement, sequence reads were collapsed and filtered. For each sample, productive Simpson clonality was calculated as the square root of Simpson's diversity index over productive rearrangements. In TCRdb, the immuneACCESS table is reduced to in-frame sequences with V and J assigned. These tables do not hold every clone; where another copy was compared, an unresolved V gene accounts for under half, and the others remain unexplained. The D gene and trimming were derived from the DNA, and the V and J assignments and clone size from that table. The sample table contains 65,000 or so clones; only one count was recorded for 75% to 90% of them. Of the sample, roughly a tenth falls within the top ten clones.

The source material was peripheral blood. This sequence uses TRBV5-1 and TRBJ1-1; the best D guess is TRBD1, with 6 bases matching. The receptor's source is a young man with COVID-19, enrolled during active disease. The sequenced DNA: TGCGCCAGCAGCTTGGGAGGACAGAAGAACACTGAAGCTTTCTTT. Translated, this is CASSLGGQKNTEAFF.